The 32 T cell receptor beta chains below were found in one sample sequenced in a study of shared clonotypes between healthy human individuals. Repertoires were generated with immunoSEQ multiplex PCR, while TCRdb's copy carries only in-frame clones and drops some. The repertoire consists of approximately 710,000 clones, with 90% occurring once and the leading ten covering approximately 35%. Input material: memory CD8+ T cells from PBMCs. Described subset: CD45RO+ cells pooled with CCR7-negative TemRA cells. The receptors originated from a man aged 18-30 years in good health. Some clones in this sample may be carry-over from other donors' samples.

This clone has only one observation. The gene calls are TRBV9 and TRBJ2-3; 9 positions agree with TRBD2. The germline gives CDR1 SGDLS, CDR2 YYNGEE. Unmatched junction bases numbered 17, after V lost 4 bases and J lost 2 bases. The CDR3 sequence is 19 residues long. The CDR3 reads CASSSSGVGAQVVTDTQYF. Written as DNA, the CDR3 is TGTGCCAGCAGCTCTAGCGGGGTAGGGGCACAGGTGGTCACAGATACGCAGTATTTT.

The count of this clone is one. This rearrangement joins TRBV29-1 to TRBJ2-7, with D perhaps matching TRBD1 or TRBD2 (6 bases each). In germline, CDR1 is SQVTM, CDR2 ANQGSEA. V lost 3 bases, J lost 2 bases, and 11 bases lay in between. CDR3 length: 13 amino acids. The CDR3 DNA sequence: TGCAGCGTTGAGGGGGGCCGAACCTACGAGCAGTACTTC. Protein sequence: CSVEGGRTYEQYF.

This chain joins TRBV28 and TRBJ2-5; D unclear. The ends were cut back, 6 bases at V and 2 bases at J, with 16 bases in the middle. The CDR3 is 15 amino acids. CDR1 is MDHEN and CDR2 is SYDVKM in the germline V gene. The CDR3 DNA reads TGTGCCAGCAGGGGCGGTAGAAGACAACAAGAGACCCAGTACTTC. Translating it yields CASRGGRRQQETQYF.

This chain joins TRBV28 and TRBJ2-7; 8 bases are shared with TRBD2. Germline CDR1 reads MDHEN; CDR2 reads SYDVKM. V shed 6 bases, J shed 7 bases, and the junction held 14 bases outside the gene matches. The CDR3 loop spans 15 amino acids. The CDR3 protein is CASSLDGRALREQYF. The CDR3 nucleotides are TGTGCCAGCAGCCTAGACGGGAGGGCCTTGCGGGAGCAGTACTTC.

The gene calls are TRBV9 and TRBJ2-7; 8 bases match TRBD2. The CDR3 is made up of 15 amino acids. CDR1 and CDR2 from the germline V gene are SGDLS and YYNGEE. Trimming cost V 3 bases and J 8 bases; bases outside gene matches: 13. The CDR3 is CASSGPPSGSDQQYF. The CDR3 DNA reads TGTGCCAGCAGCGGACCCCCCAGCGGGAGTGACCAGCAGTACTTC.

The rearrangement links TRBV28 to TRBJ1-5, with a weak D call TRBD1 (6 bases). This CDR3 spans 17 amino acids. Trimming left V 4 bases short and J 4 bases short, with 20 bases between. CDR1 MDHEN and CDR2 SYDVKM come from the germline V gene. This chain's CDR3 is CASSWTMSGTRNQPQHF. The CDR3 nucleotides are TGTGCCAGCAGTTGGACCATGTCCGGGACAAGGAATCAGCCCCAGCATTTT. Supplemented by reference TRBV28 and TRBJ1-5, the full variable domain reads DVKVTQSSRYLVKRTGEKVFLECVQDMDHENMFWYRQDPGLGLRLIYFSYDVKMKEKGDIPEGYSVSREKKERFSLILESASTNQTSMYLCASSWTMSGTRNQPQHFGDGTRLSIL.

The chain couples TRBV5-4 to TRBJ2-7; D call uncertain. CDR1 and CDR2 from the germline V gene are SGHNT and YYREEE (reference sequence). Trimming shortened V by 1 base and J by 0 bases, and 8 bases separated the two germline ends. The CDR3 length is 14 residues. The CDR3, as DNA: TGTGCCAGCAGCTTGTATTCGGTCTCCTACGAGCAGTACTTC. Its protein product is CASSLYSVSYEQYF.

This clone has more than one count but fewer than ten. This chain uses TRBV4-1 with TRBJ1-1; D ambiguous. CDR1 and CDR2 from the germline V gene are MGHRA and YSYEKL. Between the trimmed V and J ends, which lost 0 bases and 9 bases, there was a span of 5 bases. The CDR3 sequence is 11 residues long. The chain's CDR3 is CASSQDYQAFF. In DNA, the CDR3 is TGCGCCAGCAGCCAAGATTACCAAGCTTTCTTT.

The chain links TRBV27 to TRBJ2-7; TRBD1 might be the D (7 bases). V shed 1 base and J shed 5 bases, with 12 bases lying between them. The CDR3 is made up of 14 amino acids. Germline CDR1 is MNHEY and CDR2 is SMNVEV (reference sequence). CDR3 DNA sequence: TGTGCCAGCAGTTTATTTGCAGGGGGGCACGAGCAGTACTTC. This encodes CASSLFAGGHEQYF.

J is TRBJ2-7 and V is TRBV27; 11 positions match TRBD1. This CDR3 region has 12 residues. J lost 4 bases, V lost 8 bases, and 1 base had no gene match. CDR1 and CDR2 from the germline V gene are MNHEY and SMNVEV (reference sequence). The CDR3 nucleotides read TGTGCCAGCGGACAGGGGGCTTACGAGCAGTACTTC. Amino acid sequence: CASGQGAYEQYF.

The chain recombines TRBV6-5 with TRBJ1-1; no firm D call. V shed 7 bases and J shed 0 bases, with 9 bases lying between them. CDR1 MNHEY and CDR2 SVGAGI come from the germline V gene. The length of the CDR3 is 13 residues. The CDR3 sequence: CASTLGLNTEAFF. CDR3 bases: TGTGCCAGCACTTTAGGACTGAACACTGAAGCTTTCTTT.

V and J are TRBV7-2 and TRBJ1-1; 9 bases line up with TRBD1. Germline CDR1 reads SGHTA; CDR2 reads FQGNSA. This CDR3 region has 17 residues. Losses at the gene ends were 5 bases for V and 4 bases for J; bases not matched to a gene: 14. CDR3 nucleotide sequence: TGTGCCAGCAGCCCGAGATTGGAGGGACAGGGTATCACTGAAGCTTTCTTT. As protein: CASSPRLEGQGITEAFF.

The chain couples TRBV4-1 to TRBJ2-3; 11 bases align to TRBD2. This CDR3 is built from 16 residues. With 4 bases clipped from V and 2 bases from J, the junction kept 5 bases outside the gene matches. In germline, CDR1 is MGHRA, CDR2 YSYEKL. The DNA for the CDR3 is TGCGCCAGCAGCCGACAACTAGCGGGAGACACAGATACGCAGTATTTT. Protein product: CASSRQLAGDTDTQYF.

The genes are TRBV5-1 and TRBJ2-7; D might be TRBD2 (6 bases). Trimming removed 4 bases from V and 4 bases from J, with 9 bases in between. The CDR3 length is 12 residues. CDR1 is SGHRS, CDR2 YFSETQ, per germline. This CDR3 is CASSPGVYEQYF. The CDR3 bases are TGCGCCAGCAGCCCGGGGGTATACGAGCAGTACTTC.

This chain joins TRBV4-3 and TRBJ2-1, with D possibly TRBD2 on 5 matching bases. The CDR3 covers 13 residues. Per the germline V gene, CDR1 is LGHNA and CDR2 is YSLEER. Trimming left V 4 bases short and J 6 bases short, with 10 bases between. The CDR3 protein is CASSRKLGNEQFF. CDR3 DNA: TGCGCCAGCAGCCGTAAACTAGGCAATGAGCAGTTCTTC.

This clone was seen a few times. This sequence joins TRBV9 and TRBJ1-1; no firm D call. The CDR3 has 16 amino acids. Germline V gene lookup returns CDR1 SGDLS and CDR2 YYNGEE. Trimming shortened V by 4 bases and J by 0 bases, and 16 bases separated the two germline ends. This CDR3 is CASSLAQDNMNTEAFF. The CDR3 DNA reads TGTGCCAGCAGCTTAGCCCAGGATAATATGAACACTGAAGCTTTCTTT.

This clone came up once. The chain is built from TRBV7-9 and TRBJ1-2; D is unresolved. Germline CDR1 SEHNR, CDR2 FQNEAQ (reference sequence). The CDR3 runs to 11 residues. V was trimmed by 2 bases and J by 6 bases, leaving 4 bases between them. This CDR3 is CASSLRDGYTF. In DNA form, the CDR3 reads TGTGCCAGCAGCTTAAGGGATGGCTACACCTTC. Supplemented by reference TRBV7-9 and TRBJ1-2, the full variable domain reads DTGVSQNPRHKITKRGQNVTFRCDPISEHNRLYWYRQTLGQGPEFLTYFQNEAQLEKSRLLSDRFSAERPKGSFSTLEIQRTEQGDSAMYLCASSLRDGYTFGSGTRLTVV.

The chain recombines TRBV6-1 with TRBJ2-5; TRBD2 matches at 11 bases. CDR1 and CDR2 from the germline V gene are MNHNS and SASEGT. CDR3 size: 16 residues. V was pared by 4 bases and J by 4 bases, with 8 bases of the junction left unmatched. The CDR3: CASSVRVAGGGETQYF. Written as DNA, the CDR3 is TGTGCCAGCAGTGTAAGGGTAGCGGGAGGGGGAGAGACCCAGTACTTC.

This clone was recorded once. The chain links TRBV6-1 to TRBJ2-1; 13 nucleotides align to TRBD2. CDR1 is MNHNS and CDR2 is SASEGT in the germline V gene. The CDR3 runs 13 residues. Trimming removed 6 bases from V and 16 bases from J; junction bases left unmatched: 9. The CDR3, as DNA: TGTGCCAGCAGGTGGACTAGCGGGAGACCCGTTTTCTTC. This encodes CASRWTSGRPVFF.

V and J are TRBV2 and TRBJ2-5, with D maybe TRBD1 (6 bases). The germline V gene has CDR1 SNHLY and CDR2 FYNNEI. V dropped 7 bases and J dropped 8 bases, with 20 bases sitting between them. The CDR3 totals 14 residues. CDR3 coding DNA: TGTGCCAGCAAAATCCCAGGGGCTATGGATACCCAGTACTTC. It specifies CASKIPGAMDTQYF.

The rearrangement links TRBV30 to TRBJ1-6, with D unclear. The germline gives CDR1 GTSNPN, CDR2 SVGIG (reference sequence). V was trimmed by 0 bases and J by 13 bases, leaving 13 bases between them. The length of the CDR3 is 13 residues. The CDR3 coding sequence is TGTGCCTGGAGTGTTCAGTCCTCAAATCCCCTCCACTTT. Protein product: CAWSVQSSNPLHF.

The chain employs TRBV7-9 and TRBJ2-2; 7 nucleotides line up with TRBD2. Germline loops: CDR1 SEHNR, CDR2 FQNEAQ (reference sequence). V trimming: 4 bases; J trimming: 0 bases; junction bases outside the gene matches: 5. CDR3 length: 16 residues. The CDR3 is CASSSPRGANTGELFF. The CDR3 coding sequence is TGTGCCAGCAGCTCCCCACGGGGGGCGAACACCGGGGAGCTGTTTTTT.

In its sample, this clone was seen once. The J gene is TRBJ1-1, the V gene TRBV7-9, with TRBD1 as a possible D gene (6 bases). The CDR3 covers 13 residues. V lost 5 bases and J lost 10, with 17 bases in between. Germline-derived CDR1 and CDR2 are SEHNR and FQNEAQ (reference sequence). The CDR3 reads CASSPTPGEIAFF. The CDR3 nucleotides read TGTGCCAGCAGCCCAACTCCAGGGGAGATAGCTTTCTTT.

CDR3 protein: CASSSNLEAVVTEAFF. The CDR3 nucleotides are TGTGCCAGCAGCTCCAACCTAGAAGCGGTGGTGACTGAAGCTTTCTTT. The chain links TRBV7-6 to TRBJ1-1; D gene unclear. The CDR3 spans 16 residues. V shed 4 bases and J shed 5 bases, with 20 bases lying between them. Germline CDR1 is SGHVS and CDR2 is FNYEAQ.

The chain carries TRBV2 and TRBJ2-3, with unresolved D. The germline gives CDR1 SNHLY, CDR2 FYNNEI. V was pared by 1 base and J by 0 bases, with 8 bases between. The CDR3 extends over 15 amino acids. The CDR3 DNA reads as TGTGCCAGCAGTGAAGACACTTCTAGCACAGATACGCAGTATTTT. This sequence encodes CASSEDTSSTDTQYF.

This CDR3 is CASSDPIDYEQYF. The CDR3 nucleotides read TGTGCCAGCAGTGATCCCATTGACTACGAGCAGTACTTC. This rearrangement joins TRBV6-1 to TRBJ2-7; D remains ambiguous. This CDR3 is built from 13 residues. Trimming took off 3 bases at V and 3 bases at J, with 9 bases between the two ends. Germline lookup yields CDR1 MNHNS and CDR2 SASEGT.

V usage is TRBV11-2 and J usage is TRBJ2-4; D is unclear. The CDR3 contains 15 residues. Germline assignment: CDR1 SGHAT and CDR2 FQNNGV. V dropped 2 bases and J dropped 5 bases, with 13 bases sitting between them. The CDR3: CASSLIRGQQNIQYF. CDR3 in DNA: TGTGCCAGCAGCTTAATTCGTGGTCAGCAAAACATTCAGTACTTC.

The rearrangement joins TRBV7-9 to TRBJ1-2; D uncertain. Germline lookup yields CDR1 SEHNR and CDR2 FQNEAQ (reference sequence). The CDR3 covers 15 residues. V was cut by 4 bases and J by 4 bases, with 16 bases left in between. The CDR3 DNA reads as TGTGCCAGCAGCTCCAGCGGCCGGGTTGGCTATGGCTACACCTTC. Encoded protein: CASSSSGRVGYGYTF.

The chain links TRBV11-3 to TRBJ1-1; D is perhaps TRBD1 (6 bases). The CDR3 has 15 amino acids. V was shortened by 1 base and J by 1 base, with 10 bases between the two germline ends. Germline assignment: CDR1 SGHNT and CDR2 YENEEA. The CDR3 loop is CASSLGRGTNTEAFF. The CDR3 DNA follows: TGTGCCAGCAGCTTAGGCAGGGGCACGAACACTGAAGCTTTCTTT.

V gene TRBV9 combines with J gene TRBJ2-7; D unresolved. Trimming pared 0 bases from V and 1 base from J, leaving 8 bases between. The germline gives CDR1 SGDLS, CDR2 YYNGEE. The CDR3 runs to 14 residues. The CDR3 region has the DNA TGTGCCAGCAGCGTAGAGGCTCTTTCCTACGAGCAGTACTTC. Residues: CASSVEALSYEQYF.

Comment on this clone: The same CDR3 is also encoded by other DNA sequences in this sample. V is TRBV10-3 and J is TRBJ2-7; D remains unclear. There are 12 residues in the CDR3. CDR1 ENHRY and CDR2 SYGVKD come from the germline V gene. V was trimmed by 3 bases and J by 3 bases, leaving 6 bases between them. The CDR3 protein is CAISEVSYEQYF. CDR3 DNA sequence: TGTGCCATCAGTGAAGTCAGCTACGAGCAGTACTTC.

J is TRBJ1-1 and V is TRBV10-1; TRBD1 is a possible D gene (6 bases). Trimming took off 3 bases at V and 5 bases at J, with 19 bases between the two ends. The germline V gene has CDR1 WNHNN and CDR2 SYGVQD (reference sequence). CDR3 length equals 16 residues. This chain's CDR3 is CASSDLWDTSGTEAFF. The CDR3 DNA sequence: TGCGCCAGCAGTGATCTATGGGACACCTCGGGAACTGAAGCTTTCTTT.